This TCR beta chain was profiled in a study of OX40 agonist ivuxolimab in advanced cancers. Study details: Patients received ivuxolimab, an agonistic anti-OX40 (CD134) antibody. Three patients responded partially, comprising one with hepatocellular carcinoma and two with cutaneous melanoma. Study conclusions and caveats: It was also the case that some nonresponders had low normalized T-cell clonal expansion.

Using immunoSEQ multiplex PCR, the repertoire was profiled, and TCRdb retains in-frame clones only, with some absent. The sample consists of tens of thousands of clones, roughly four fifths of them appearing once. V shed 6 bases and J 5 bases; nucleotides not matched to a gene: 4. Germline loops: CDR1 SQVTM, CDR2 ANQGSEA. The CDR3 loop spans 12 amino acids. Only one count was recorded for this clone. What it binds is unknown. On cycle 4 day 1 and cycle 7 day 1, as well as at baseline, blood was sampled. This receptor was taken from an adult with an advanced solid tumor such as melanoma, head and neck, liver or kidney cancer. The J gene is TRBJ2-7, the V gene TRBV29-1; 10 bases align to TRBD1. The sample here was CD4+ or CD8+ T cells sorted from blood, taken in a trial of the OX40 agonist ivuxolimab. CDR3 residues: CSVGDRGHEQYF. CDR3 coding DNA: TGCAGCGTGGGGGACAGGGGTCACGAGCAGTACTTC.